A selection of T cell receptor beta chains follows, all from one sample in a study of blood T cell repertoires in COVID-19. The protocol was immunoSEQ multiplex PCR, while the TCRdb copy is restricted to in-frame clones and leaves out a portion. The table has hundreds of thousands of clones, around nine tenths seen once. What was sequenced was peripheral blood. Receptors were obtained from a woman aged 70-85 years with COVID-19, enrolled during active disease. CDR3s include the opening cysteine and the closing phenylalanine or tryptophan. D genes are given only for firm matches. Size is omitted from some rows. Given values are once, few, many or a class for expanded clones.

clone_size	d_call	v_call	j_call	cdr3_aa	cdr3_nt
-	-	TRBV7-9	TRBJ2-7	CASSKGGTGLNEQYF	TGTGCCAGCAGCAAAGGGGGAACAGGGTTAAACGAGCAGTACTTC
-	TRBD1	TRBV10-3	TRBJ1-6	CAISESGTGADNSPLHF	TGTGCCATCAGTGAGTCCGGGACAGGAGCTGATAATTCACCCCTCCACTTT
-	TRBD1	TRBV24-1	TRBJ1-2	CATSAQGYNGYTF	TGTGCCACCAGTGCACAGGGGTATAATGGCTACACCTTC
-	-	TRBV3-1/TRBV3-2	TRBJ2-1	CASSQEGHRVNEQFF	TGTGCCAGCAGCCAAGAAGGGCACAGGGTCAATGAGCAGTTCTTC
-	-	TRBV12-3/TRBV12-4	TRBJ2-7	CASKEDKAYEQYF	TGTGCCAGCAAAGAAGACAAAGCCTACGAGCAGTACTTC
-	TRBD2	TRBV4-1	TRBJ2-5	CASSQGIAGLETQYF	TGCGCCAGCAGCCAGGGGATAGCGGGGTTAGAGACCCAGTACTTC
-	TRBD1	TRBV6-5	TRBJ1-2	CASSLRDRVNYGYTF	TGTGCCAGCAGCCTCCGGGACAGGGTCAACTATGGCTACACCTTC
-	TRBD2	TRBV29-1	TRBJ2-1	CSVASGARSYNEQFF	TGCAGCGTTGCTAGCGGGGCCCGCTCCTACAATGAGCAGTTCTTC
-	TRBD1	TRBV10-3	TRBJ1-4	CAISDRGIEKLFF	TGTGCCATCTCCGACAGGGGGATTGAAAAACTGTTTTTT
-	-	TRBV7-2	TRBJ2-7	CASSLNRAGEQYF	TGTGCCAGCAGCCTCAACAGGGCGGGCGAGCAGTACTTC
-	TRBD1	TRBV28	TRBJ2-7	CASSFPRDRVDEQYF	TGTGCCAGCAGTTTTCCCCGGGACAGGGTAGACGAGCAGTACTTC
-	-	TRBV7-9	TRBJ2-5	CASSPRGPETQYF	TGTGCCAGCAGCCCGCGGGGACCAGAGACCCAGTACTTC
-	TRBD2	TRBV9	TRBJ2-3	CASSVGASGGPDTQYF	TGTGCCAGCAGCGTCGGGGCTAGCGGGGGCCCAGATACGCAGTATTTT
-	-	TRBV6-5	TRBJ1-2	CASSPLDFYGYTF	TGTGCCAGCAGCCCCTTGGACTTTTATGGCTACACCTTC
-	TRBD2	TRBV6-5	TRBJ2-5	CASSGGLAGSETQYF	TGTGCCAGCAGCGGAGGACTAGCGGGGAGCGAGACCCAGTACTTC
few	-	TRBV6-5	TRBJ1-1	CASSYNRVVNTEAFF	TGTGCCAGCAGTTACAACAGGGTGGTTAACACTGAAGCTTTCTTT
-	-	TRBV7-9	TRBJ1-1	CASSFPTGTEAFF	TGTGCCAGCAGCTTCCCGACGGGAACTGAAGCTTTCTTT
once	TRBD1	TRBV2	TRBJ1-4	CASRTAGTDEKLFF	TGTGCCAGCAGAACTGCCGGGACAGATGAAAAACTGTTTTTT
-	-	TRBV7-8	TRBJ2-1	CASSLIGHEQFF	TGTGCCAGCAGCTTAATTGGCCATGAGCAGTTCTTC
-	-	TRBV11-2	TRBJ2-1	CASSRWALQFF	TGTGCCAGCAGCCGCTGGGCCTTGCAGTTCTTC
once	TRBD2	TRBV7-2	TRBJ2-5	CASSLAGTSGETQYF	TGTGCCAGCAGCTTGGCAGGGACTAGTGGAGAGACCCAGTACTTC
-	-	TRBV7-2	TRBJ2-3	CASSPLRGAGADTQYF	TGTGCCAGCAGCCCCCTCCGGGGGGCGGGGGCAGATACGCAGTATTTT
once	-	TRBV30	TRBJ1-4	CAWSRGLGEKLFF	TGTGCCTGGAGCCGAGGGTTGGGCGAAAAACTGTTTTTT
-	TRBD2	TRBV3-1/TRBV3-2	TRBJ2-3	CASSSQRGRTSGGITDTQYF	TGTGCCAGCAGCTCTCAGCGCGGACGGACTAGCGGGGGGATAACAGATACGCAGTATTTT
-	TRBD2	TRBV6-2/TRBV6-3	TRBJ2-5	CASSYPIRLAGVKETQYF	TGTGCCAGCAGTTACCCCATCCGACTAGCGGGGGTGAAAGAGACCCAGTACTTC
-	TRBD2	TRBV11-2	TRBJ2-1	CASSLRGSGAYNEQFF	TGTGCCAGCAGCTTACGTGGTAGCGGGGCGTACAATGAGCAGTTCTTC
once	-	TRBV9	TRBJ2-1	CASSAPGAGNEQFF	TGTGCCAGCAGCGCGCCTGGGGCCGGGAATGAGCAGTTCTTC
-	TRBD1	TRBV5-1	TRBJ1-4	CASSKLTGAEKLFF	TGCGCCAGCAGTAAATTGACAGGGGCTGAAAAACTGTTTTTT
-	-	TRBV5-8	TRBJ1-3	CASRRSNTIYF	TGTGCCAGCAGGCGGTCCAACACCATATATTTT
-	-	TRBV7-2	TRBJ1-4	CASSPQGNEKLFF	TGTGCCAGCAGCCCTCAGGGAAATGAAAAACTGTTTTTT
-	TRBD1	TRBV10-3	TRBJ1-1	CAIMMGQGNTEAFF	TGTGCCATCATGATGGGACAGGGGAACACTGAAGCTTTCTTT
once	TRBD1	TRBV5-6	TRBJ1-2	CASGSMTGGTLYGYTF	TGTGCCAGCGGTTCGATGACAGGGGGTACGTTATATGGCTACACCTTC
-	-	TRBV19	TRBJ2-3	CASSIAVLDTQYF	TGTGCCAGTAGTATAGCGGTTTTGGATACGCAGTATTTT
-	-	TRBV5-1	TRBJ2-3	CASSLVGGTGTDTQYF	TGCGCCAGCAGCTTGGTTGGGGGGACGGGCACAGATACGCAGTATTTT
-	-	TRBV27	TRBJ2-7	CASSLGNRAYEQYF	TGTGCCAGCAGTTTAGGTAACAGGGCTTACGAGCAGTACTTC
-	TRBD2	TRBV7-3	TRBJ2-1	CASSPPGGAHNEQFF	TGTGCCAGCAGCCCCCCGGGAGGGGCACACAATGAGCAGTTCTTC
-	TRBD1	TRBV11-2	TRBJ1-2	CASSLAGTGVGYTF	TGTGCCAGCAGCTTAGCCGGGACAGGGGTAGGCTACACCTTC
-	TRBD2	TRBV28	TRBJ2-3	CASSLLTSGGGDTQYF	TGTGCCAGCAGTTTATTGACTAGCGGGGGTGGAGATACGCAGTATTTT
-	-	TRBV10-2	TRBJ1-2	CASSEERYHGYTF	TGCGCCAGCAGTGAGGAGAGGTATCATGGCTACACCTTC